Listed here are 18 T cell receptor beta chains from one sample, sequenced in a study of response to subunit inactivated influenza vaccine. A single record per CDR3 protein comes from TCRdb applying MiXCR to the RT-PCR reads. Seen here are 500,000 to 600,000 distinct CDR3 sequences, around 11% observed once, and the top ten hold approximately 9.9%. These data were also filed under a second study, of T cells expressing NK-cell markers. Per that study: The cDNA for TCR beta came from 5'RACE template switching with UMIs.

The sample consisted of PBMCs from blood, taken on the day of vaccination. These receptors were taken from a man in his fifties or sixties who received an inactivated influenza vaccine.

The chain employs TRBV6-1 and TRBJ2-2, with D perhaps given as TRBD1 or TRBD2 (6 bases each). The CDR3 runs to 18 residues. V shed 6 bases and J shed 9 bases, with 29 bases lying between them. Germline values: CDR1 MNHNS, CDR2 SASEGT. The CDR3 nucleotides read TGTGCCAGCAGAGCTCACCCCCGAGGGGGGCGATCGACCAGGGAGCTGTTTTTT. Protein: CASRAHPRGGRSTRELFF.

This rearrangement joins TRBV5-1 to TRBJ2-1, with 9 bases identical to TRBD1. With 7 bases clipped from V and 3 bases from J, the junction kept 5 bases outside the gene matches. Germline CDR1 and CDR2: SGHRS and YFSETQ. The CDR3 loop spans 14 amino acids. Here the CDR3 reads CASVPGQGYNEQFF. The DNA for the CDR3 is TGCGCCAGCGTCCCGGGACAGGGCTACAATGAGCAGTTCTTC. Using reference TRBV5-1 and TRBJ2-1 for the parts outside the CDR3, the full variable domain is KAGVTQTPRYLIKTRGQQVTLSCSPISGHRSVSWYQQTPGQGLQFLFEYFSETQRNKGNFPGRFSGRQFSNSRSEMNVSTLELGDSALYLCASVPGQGYNEQFFGPGTRLTVL.

This clonotype has only a few counts. The chain is built from TRBV6-1 and TRBJ1-1; TRBD1 aligns across 7 bases. Germline V gene lookup returns CDR1 MNHNS and CDR2 SASEGT. V lost 6 bases, J lost 1 base, and 5 bases stayed unmatched. CDR3 length: 14 amino acids. CDR3 sequence reads: CASRPGQTNTEAFF. CDR3 sequence (DNA): TGTGCCAGCAGGCCGGGACAGACGAACACTGAAGCTTTCTTT.

This chain joins TRBV5-6 and TRBJ2-2; D is unclear. Germline assignment: CDR1 SGHDT and CDR2 YYEEEE. This CDR3 contains 16 residues. The V end was cut by 2 bases, the J end by 3 bases, with 14 bases between. The CDR3 sequence is CASSFVLVGDTGELFF. DNA of the CDR3: TGTGCCAGCAGCTTTGTCCTTGTTGGGGACACCGGGGAGCTGTTTTTT.

On this clonotype: As the CDR3 is not closed by the conserved phenylalanine or tryptophan, this likely results from a read error. The CDR3 is CSASFGTGRAGYTL. The DNA for the CDR3 is TGCAGTGCTAGCTTTGGGACAGGGAGGGCTGGCTACACCTTG. The chain has TRBV20-1 and TRBJ1-2, with TRBD1 matching 9 bases. In germline, CDR1 is DFQATT, CDR2 SNEGSKA (reference sequence). This CDR3 is built from 14 residues. The V and J ends lost 3 bases and 7 bases, in that order; junction bases with no gene match: 9.

V gene TRBV6-5 combines with J gene TRBJ1-2; D is uncertain. This CDR3 contains 13 residues. From germline, CDR1 is MNHEY and CDR2 SVGAGI. The V end was cut by 2 bases, the J end by 1 base, with 5 bases between. The CDR3 loop reads CASSYNSNYGYTF. In DNA, the CDR3 is TGTGCCAGCAGTTACAATAGTAACTATGGCTACACCTTC.

This clonotype showed up just a few times. The genes are TRBV15 and TRBJ2-2, with 7 bases matching TRBD2. CDR1 is LNHNV and CDR2 is YYDKDF in the germline V gene (reference sequence). The trim removed 1 base at V and 7 bases at J, leaving 3 bases unmatched. The CDR3 loop spans 14 amino acids. The CDR3 DNA reads as TGTGCCACCAGCAGAGCCCGGGGGGTCGGGGAGCTGTTTTTT. Translated: CATSRARGVGELFF.

This clonotype was recorded a few times. This rearrangement joins TRBV20-1 to TRBJ2-1, with 9 bases that match TRBD1. The CDR3 contains 16 residues. Germline loops: CDR1 DFQATT, CDR2 SNEGSKA (reference sequence). Losses at the gene ends were 1 base for V and 1 base for J; bases not matched to a gene: 5. The DNA of the CDR3 is TGCAGTGCTAGAGGCCCCGGGACAGGGTCCTACAATGAGCAGTTCTTC. This codes for CSARGPGTGSYNEQFF.

The sample holds a few counts of this clonotype. The V gene is TRBV6-5, the J gene TRBJ2-2, with 13 nucleotides matching TRBD2. The germline gives CDR1 MNHEY, CDR2 SVGAGI. CDR3 length: 16 residues. Trimming removed 4 bases from V and 7 bases from J; junction bases left unmatched: 6. CDR3 amino acids: CASSSLAGGHFGELFF. The CDR3 nucleotides are TGTGCCAGCAGTTCACTAGCGGGGGGGCACTTCGGGGAGCTGTTTTTT.

Ten or more counts support this clonotype. The CDR3 here is CASSTGRMAETQYF. The CDR3 DNA reads as TGCGCCAGCAGCACGGGCCGGATGGCAGAGACCCAGTACTTC. V and J are TRBV5-1 and TRBJ2-5, with D unresolved. The CDR3 is made up of 14 amino acids. Germline-derived CDR1 and CDR2 are SGHRS and YFSETQ. Trimming removed 4 bases at V and 4 bases at J, with 14 bases between.

The chain combines TRBV7-9 with TRBJ1-4, with 7 bases that match TRBD1. V trimming: 6 bases; J trimming: 1 base; junction bases outside the gene matches: 8. CDR3 size: 16 residues. Germline V gene sequence: CDR1 SEHNR, CDR2 FQNEAQ (reference sequence). The CDR3 DNA reads TGTGCCAGCAGACGACAGGGATTCGGAACTAATGAAAAACTGTTTTTT. Translating gives CASRRQGFGTNEKLFF.

This clonotype was found a few times. The rearrangement joins TRBV6-1 to TRBJ2-1, with no clear D. V shed 8 bases and J shed 5 bases, with 16 bases lying between them. The germline CDR1 and CDR2 sequences are MNHNS and SASEGT. This CDR3 is 14 amino acids long. The CDR3 DNA follows: TGTGCCAGCCGTAGAGAGACCTCAAACAATGAGCAGTTCTTC. It specifies CASRRETSNNEQFF.

In this sample, this clonotype turned up many times. In DNA, the CDR3 is TGTGCCAGCAGCTTAGCCATAACAGACAGCACAGATACGCAGTATTTT. Translating it yields CASSLAITDSTDTQYF. This chain joins TRBV7-2 and TRBJ2-3; no firm D call. The CDR3 consists of 16 residues. Germline assignment: CDR1 SGHTA and CDR2 FQGNSA. Trimming left V 0 bases short and J 0 bases short, with 10 bases between.

This clonotype has just a few counts. The chain is built from TRBV5-1 and TRBJ1-4, with D possibly being TRBD1 (6 bases). The CDR3 covers 15 residues. Germline lookup yields CDR1 SGHRS and CDR2 YFSETQ. V gave up 0 bases and J gave up 3 bases, with 9 bases separating them. For the CDR3, the DNA is TGCGCCAGCAGCTTGGGAACAGGGCCTAATGAAAAACTGTTTTTT. Encoded protein: CASSLGTGPNEKLFF.

This chain uses TRBV28 with TRBJ2-2, with 12 bases lining up with TRBD2. Germline assignment: CDR1 MDHEN and CDR2 SYDVKM. With 4 bases clipped from V and 4 bases from J, the junction kept 4 bases outside the gene matches. The CDR3 is 16 amino acids. The CDR3: CASSSGLAGITGELFF. In nucleotides, the CDR3 is TGTGCCAGCAGTTCAGGACTAGCGGGGATCACCGGGGAGCTGTTTTTT.

This clonotype was observed a few times. The chain employs TRBV5-1 and TRBJ2-5; D perhaps matches TRBD2 (6 bases). The V end was cut by 4 bases, the J end by 1 base, with 14 bases between. This CDR3 has 15 amino acids. Germline V CDR1 and CDR2: SGHRS, YFSETQ. DNA of the CDR3: TGCGCCAGCAGCCCGATTGGAGGGATCCAAGAGACCCAGTACTTC. Its protein is CASSPIGGIQETQYF.

This clonotype was counted a few times. The chain recombines TRBV30 with TRBJ2-7, with 10 bases that match TRBD2. V lost 1 base and J lost 1; bases outside the gene matches: 7. CDR1 GTSNPN and CDR2 SVGIG come from the germline V gene (reference sequence). The CDR3 has 16 residues. CDR3 loop: CAWSGLAGDLSYEQYF. As DNA, the CDR3 is TGTGCCTGGAGTGGGCTAGCGGGAGATCTTTCCTACGAGCAGTACTTC.

This clonotype has just one count. The chain joins TRBV6-5 to TRBJ2-1; the match to TRBD1 covers 12 bases. Per the germline V gene, CDR1 is MNHEY and CDR2 is SVGAGI. This CDR3 contains 17 residues. J lost 10 bases, V lost 0 bases, and 10 bases had no gene match. The CDR3 reads CASSYSTGQGAMAEQFF. As DNA, the CDR3 is TGTGCCAGCAGTTACTCAACGGGACAGGGGGCGATGGCCGAGCAGTTCTTC.